These 22 T cell receptor beta chains share one sample of origin, sequenced in a study of cytotoxic CD8 clonotypes in ibrutinib-treated CLL. This table comes from immunoSEQ multiplex PCR, and its TCRdb copy is limited to in-frame clones, with some not included. The table has about 140,000 clones, approximately 80% seen once. The material sequenced was PBMCs, taken after 36 months of ibrutinib treatment. The receptors shown here come from a human donor with chronic lymphocytic leukemia.

The chain joins TRBV21-1 to TRBJ2-7. TRBV21-1 is given as a pseudogene. The CDR3 consists of 15 residues. The CDR3 region has the DNA TGTGCCAGCGTATCAGGGGGGGGCCTCTCCTACGAGCAGTACTTC. Translating gives CASVSGGGLSYEQYF.

V usage is TRBV4-1 and J usage is TRBJ2-5, with D possibly being TRBD2 (7 bases). From germline, CDR1 is MGHRA and CDR2 YSYEKL. V was trimmed by 4 bases and J by 5 bases, leaving 26 bases between them. This CDR3 contains 18 residues. The CDR3 here is CASSPHTVLGGALETQYF. The CDR3 nucleotides are TGCGCCAGCAGCCCCCACACAGTGCTGGGGGGGGCCCTGGAGACCCAGTACTTC.

The chain carries TRBV11-1 and TRBJ1-2; D is unclear. Trimming took 5 bases from V and 7 from J, leaving 14 bases between them. Germline V gene lookup returns CDR1 SGHAT and CDR2 FQDESV (reference sequence). This CDR3 contains 13 residues. The CDR3 region is CASSLGPVVGYTF. CDR3 in DNA: TGTGCCAGCAGCCTCGGACCTGTCGTTGGCTACACCTTC. The whole variable domain, filled in from reference TRBV11-1 and TRBJ1-2, reads EAEVAQSPRYKITEKSQAVAFWCDPISGHATLYWYRQILGQGPELLVQFQDESVVDDSQLPKDRFSAERLKGVDSTLKIQPAELGDSAMYLCASSLGPVVGYTFGSGTRLTVV.

This sequence joins TRBV19 and TRBJ2-7; the match to TRBD1 covers 7 bases. J was trimmed by 3 bases and V by 10 bases; bases with no gene match: 9. CDR1 and CDR2 from the germline V gene are LNHDA and SQIVND (reference sequence). The CDR3 totals 13 residues. CDR3 coding DNA: TGTGCCACAACGGACAGGAACAACTACGAGCAGTACTTC. Translated, it gives CATTDRNNYEQYF.

CDR3 coding DNA: TGCAGCGTTGACTGGGGTAGGACAGATACGCAGTATTTT. Its translation is CSVDWGRTDTQYF. The V gene is TRBV29-1, the J gene TRBJ2-3, with D unclear. Germline V CDR1 and CDR2: SQVTM, ANQGSEA. Trimming removed 3 bases at V and 3 bases at J, with 10 bases between. The CDR3 is 13 residues long.

This clone was seen a handful of times. The J gene is TRBJ1-4, the V gene TRBV14; D unclear. This CDR3 has 15 residues. Looked up from germline, CDR1 is SGHDN and CDR2 is FVKESK. Trimming stripped 4 bases from V and 8 bases from J, with 17 bases between. The CDR3 DNA reads TGTGCCAGCAGCCTTATAATGGGCTGGGGAGAAAAACTGTTTTTT. Translating it yields CASSLIMGWGEKLFF.

The rearrangement joins TRBV5-1 to TRBJ2-1; perhaps D is TRBD1 or TRBD2 (5 bases each). The CDR3 runs to 14 residues. V lost 0 bases, J lost 6 bases, and 10 bases lay in between. The germline gives CDR1 SGHRS, CDR2 YFSETQ. The CDR3 coding sequence is TGCGCCAGCAGCTTGGATGGGGGACCCAATGAGCAGTTCTTC. Encoded protein: CASSLDGGPNEQFF.

This clone was counted between two and nine times. This sequence joins TRBV7-9 and TRBJ2-1; D is perhaps TRBD2 (6 bases). CDR3 length: 15 amino acids. Trimming cost V 3 bases and J 4 bases, with 13 bases left between them. The germline CDR1 and CDR2 sequences are SEHNR and FQNEAQ (reference sequence). The CDR3 bases are TGTGCCAGCAGCTTCCCCCTAGCGCCTTACAATGAGCAGTTCTTC. It specifies CASSFPLAPYNEQFF.

V usage is TRBV28 and J usage is TRBJ2-7; either TRBD1 or TRBD2 may supply D (5 bases each). Germline assignment: CDR1 MDHEN and CDR2 SYDVKM. Between the trimmed V and J ends, which lost 6 bases and 2 bases, there was a span of 14 bases. The CDR3 sequence is 14 residues long. The CDR3 nucleotides are TGTGCCAGCAGCCCCGGGACCGCAACCTACGAGCAGTACTTC. It yields the protein CASSPGTATYEQYF.

The V gene is TRBV7-2, the J gene TRBJ1-1, with D perhaps TRBD1 (5 bases). Germline V gene data show CDR1 as SGHTA and CDR2 as FQGNSA. V was shortened by 1 base and J by 7 bases, with 13 bases between the two germline ends. The CDR3 runs to 14 residues. The CDR3 is CASSLVSTALEAFF. The CDR3 bases are TGTGCCAGCAGCTTAGTATCGACAGCCCTTGAAGCTTTCTTT.

This rearrangement joins TRBV15 to TRBJ2-3; tentatively, D is TRBD1 or TRBD2 (6 bases each). With 0 bases removed from V and 6 bases from J, the gap between germline ends came to 16 bases. The V gene's germline CDR1 is LNHNV and CDR2 YYDKDF (reference sequence). The CDR3 is 16 residues long. The CDR3 DNA reads TGTGCCACCAGCAGAGATCGTTGGGGGGCCTCGGATACGCAGTATTTT. Translated, it gives CATSRDRWGASDTQYF.

This rearrangement joins TRBV28 to TRBJ1-1; D not resolved. V lost 3 bases to trimming and J lost 0 bases, with 8 bases between them. CDR1 MDHEN and CDR2 SYDVKM come from the germline V gene. The CDR3 is made up of 14 amino acids. The CDR3: CASSLSRMNTEAFF. The CDR3 nucleotides read TGTGCCAGCAGTTTGTCCAGGATGAACACTGAAGCTTTCTTT.

The CDR3: CASSLRGEDAEAFF. CDR3 nucleotides: TGTGCCAGCAGCTTGCGTGGGGAGGACGCTGAAGCTTTCTTT. The chain has TRBV7-9 and TRBJ1-1; D gene uncertain. The CDR3 totals 14 residues. Germline V CDR1 and CDR2: SEHNR, FQNEAQ (reference sequence). V was trimmed by 3 bases and J by 6 bases, leaving 14 bases between them.

This rearrangement joins TRBV4-1 to TRBJ1-2; a possible D gene is TRBD1 (6 bases). The germline V gene encodes CDR1 MGHRA and CDR2 YSYEKL. The CDR3 length is 13 residues. V shed 1 base and J shed 5 bases, with 8 bases lying between them. In nucleotides, the CDR3 is TGCGCCAGCAGCCAAGCAGGGGATTATGGCTACACCTTC. Translating gives CASSQAGDYGYTF.

J is TRBJ1-1 and V is TRBV19; 7 bases fit TRBD1. The CDR3 has 15 amino acids. The J segment lost 1 base and the V segment lost 2 bases, leaving 4 bases of the junction unmatched. The germline CDR1 and CDR2 sequences are LNHDA and SQIVND (reference sequence). CDR3 residues: CASSISHRGNTEAFF. In DNA form, the CDR3 reads TGTGCCAGTAGTATATCTCACAGGGGGAACACTGAAGCTTTCTTT.

This chain joins TRBV2 and TRBJ2-1; TRBD2 matches 7 bases. V was clipped by 4 bases and J by 5 bases; unmatched bases: 11. The CDR3 runs 16 residues. Per the germline V gene, CDR1 is SNHLY and CDR2 is FYNNEI. CDR3 in amino acids: CASSGPQGGRNNEQFF. For the CDR3, the DNA is TGTGCCAGCAGTGGTCCTCAGGGAGGGAGGAACAATGAGCAGTTCTTC. Combining the CDR3 with reference TRBV2 and TRBJ2-1 gives the whole variable domain EPEVTQTPSHQVTQMGQEVILRCVPISNHLYFYWYRQILGQKVEFLVSFYNNEISEKSEIFDDQFSVERPDGSNFTLKIRSTKLEDSAMYFCASSGPQGGRNNEQFFGPGTRLTVL.

The rearrangement uses TRBV6-5 and TRBJ2-7; D gene ambiguous. The CDR3 has 14 residues. Germline assignment: CDR1 MNHEY and CDR2 SVGAGI. With 2 bases removed from V and 0 bases from J, the gap between germline ends came to 8 bases. CDR3 region: CASSYAISSYEQYF. The CDR3 DNA follows: TGTGCCAGCAGTTACGCCATTAGCTCCTACGAGCAGTACTTC.

The chain combines TRBV9 with TRBJ2-5; 10 bases are shared with TRBD2. V shed 4 bases and J 3 bases; nucleotides not matched to a gene: 12. CDR1 is SGDLS, CDR2 YYNGEE, per germline. The CDR3 sequence is 17 residues long. As DNA, the CDR3 is TGTGCCAGCAGCCCTCCCGGGGGGCTAGCGGGGGAAGAGACCCAGTACTTC. Translating it yields CASSPPGGLAGEETQYF.

The chain employs TRBV6-1 and TRBJ1-5, with TRBD1 matching over 11 bases. CDR1 is MNHNS and CDR2 is SASEGT in the germline V gene. The CDR3 has 15 amino acids. V was clipped by 3 bases and J by 7 bases; unmatched bases: 5. The CDR3, as DNA: TGTGCCAGCAGTGACTGGACAGGGGGCCGGCAGCCCCAGCATTTT. Translated: CASSDWTGGRQPQHF.

The chain combines TRBV4-1 with TRBJ2-7, with 10 bases lining up with TRBD2. The V gene's germline CDR1 is MGHRA and CDR2 YSYEKL. The ends lost 0 bases at V and 0 bases at J; junction bases unmatched: 14. The CDR3 contains 20 residues. The CDR3 protein is CASSQEATGLARYGSYEQYF. The CDR3 DNA sequence: TGCGCCAGCAGCCAAGAGGCGACGGGACTAGCGCGTTATGGCTCCTACGAGCAGTACTTC.

The J gene is TRBJ1-1, the V gene TRBV9, with a possible D match to TRBD1 (6 bases). The V end lost 0 bases, the J end lost 4 bases, and 19 bases lay between the germline ends. This CDR3 is built from 17 residues. Germline V gives CDR1 SGDLS, CDR2 YYNGEE. CDR3 amino acids: CASSVDIFQGFSTEAFF. CDR3 bases: TGTGCCAGCAGCGTAGATATATTCCAGGGGTTTTCCACTGAAGCTTTCTTT.

The chain links TRBV29-1 to TRBJ2-1, with TRBD2 identical over 11 bases. V shed 8 bases, J shed 0 bases, and the junction held 12 bases outside the gene matches. Germline V CDR1 and CDR2: SQVTM, ANQGSEA. There are 17 residues in the CDR3. CDR3 nucleotides: TGCAGCCCGCGACTAGCGGGACCGAGAAGCTCCTACAATGAGCAGTTCTTC. Its protein product is CSPRLAGPRSSYNEQFF.